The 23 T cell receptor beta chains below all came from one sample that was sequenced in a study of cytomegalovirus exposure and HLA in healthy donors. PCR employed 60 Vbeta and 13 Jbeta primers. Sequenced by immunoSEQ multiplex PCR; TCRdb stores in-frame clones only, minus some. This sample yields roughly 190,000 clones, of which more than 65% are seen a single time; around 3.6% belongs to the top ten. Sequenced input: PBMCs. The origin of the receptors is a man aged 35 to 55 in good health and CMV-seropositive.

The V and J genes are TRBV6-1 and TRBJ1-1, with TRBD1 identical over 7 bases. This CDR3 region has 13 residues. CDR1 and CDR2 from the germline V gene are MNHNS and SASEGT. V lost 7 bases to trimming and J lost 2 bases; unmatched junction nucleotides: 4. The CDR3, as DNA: TGTGCCAGCACCACAGGGGTAAACACTGAAGCTTTCTTT. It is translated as CASTTGVNTEAFF.

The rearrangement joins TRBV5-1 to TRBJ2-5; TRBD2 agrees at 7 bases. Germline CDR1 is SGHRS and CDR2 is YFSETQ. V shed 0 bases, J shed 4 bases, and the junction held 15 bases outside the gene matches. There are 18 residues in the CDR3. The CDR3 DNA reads TGCGCCAGCAGCTTGGCGATTCGGCTAGCGGATGGGGGAGAGACCCAGTACTTC. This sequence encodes CASSLAIRLADGGETQYF.

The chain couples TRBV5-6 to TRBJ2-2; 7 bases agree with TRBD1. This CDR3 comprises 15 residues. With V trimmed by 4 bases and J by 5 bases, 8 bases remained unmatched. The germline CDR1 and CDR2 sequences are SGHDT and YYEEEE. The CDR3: CASSRGGARTGELFF. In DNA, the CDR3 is TGTGCCAGCAGCAGAGGGGGCGCGAGGACCGGGGAGCTGTTTTTT.

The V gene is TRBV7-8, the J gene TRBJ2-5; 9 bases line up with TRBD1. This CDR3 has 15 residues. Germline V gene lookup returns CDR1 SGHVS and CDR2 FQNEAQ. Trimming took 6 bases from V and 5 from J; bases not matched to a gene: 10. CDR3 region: CASSRDRGGVETQYF. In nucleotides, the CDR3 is TGTGCCAGCAGTAGAGACAGGGGGGGCGTTGAGACCCAGTACTTC.

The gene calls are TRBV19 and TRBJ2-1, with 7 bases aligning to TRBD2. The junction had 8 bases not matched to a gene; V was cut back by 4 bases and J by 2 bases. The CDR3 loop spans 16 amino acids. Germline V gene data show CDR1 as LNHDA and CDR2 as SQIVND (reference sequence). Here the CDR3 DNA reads TGTGCCAGTAGTACTAGCGGAAGGGCCCCCTACAATGAGCAGTTCTTC. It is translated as CASSTSGRAPYNEQFF.

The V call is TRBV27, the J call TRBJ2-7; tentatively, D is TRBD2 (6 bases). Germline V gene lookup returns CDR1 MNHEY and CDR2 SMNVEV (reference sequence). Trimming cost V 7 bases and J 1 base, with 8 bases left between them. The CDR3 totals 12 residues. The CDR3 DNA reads TGTGCCAGCACAGGGAGGTCCTACGAGCAGTACTTC. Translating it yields CASTGRSYEQYF.

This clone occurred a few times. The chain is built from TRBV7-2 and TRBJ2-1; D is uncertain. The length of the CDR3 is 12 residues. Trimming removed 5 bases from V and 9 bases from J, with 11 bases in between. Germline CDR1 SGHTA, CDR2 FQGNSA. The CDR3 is CASSEEAVEQFF. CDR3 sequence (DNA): TGTGCCAGCAGCGAAGAGGCTGTTGAGCAGTTCTTC.

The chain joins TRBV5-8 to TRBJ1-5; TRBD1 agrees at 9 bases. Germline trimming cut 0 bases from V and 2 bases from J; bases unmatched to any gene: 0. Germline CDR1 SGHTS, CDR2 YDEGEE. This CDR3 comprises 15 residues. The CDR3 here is CASSLGQGGNQPQHF. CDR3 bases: TGTGCCAGCAGCTTGGGACAGGGGGGCAATCAGCCCCAGCATTTT.

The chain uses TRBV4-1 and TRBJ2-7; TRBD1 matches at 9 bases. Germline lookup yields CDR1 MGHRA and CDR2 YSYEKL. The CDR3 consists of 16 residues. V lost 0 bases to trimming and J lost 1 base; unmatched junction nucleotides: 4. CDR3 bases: TGCGCCAGCAGCCAAGATTGGACAGGGGCATCCTACGAGCAGTACTTC. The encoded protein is CASSQDWTGASYEQYF.

CDR3 loop: CASSLAIAGKGRYEQYF. CDR3 DNA sequence: TGTGCCAGCAGCTTGGCCATAGCGGGGAAAGGGCGATACGAGCAGTACTTC. The gene calls are TRBV5-6 and TRBJ2-7; 8 bases map to TRBD2. V lost 0 bases and J lost 4; bases outside the gene matches: 12. Looked up from germline, CDR1 is SGHDT and CDR2 is YYEEEE. The CDR3 spans 17 residues.

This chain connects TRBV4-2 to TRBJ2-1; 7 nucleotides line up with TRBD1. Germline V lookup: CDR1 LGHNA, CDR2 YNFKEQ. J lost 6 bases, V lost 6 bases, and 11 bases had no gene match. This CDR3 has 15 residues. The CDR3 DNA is TGTGCCAGCAGTCAAAAAGGGGCAGGGGGCAATGAGCAGTTCTTC. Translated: CASSQKGAGGNEQFF.

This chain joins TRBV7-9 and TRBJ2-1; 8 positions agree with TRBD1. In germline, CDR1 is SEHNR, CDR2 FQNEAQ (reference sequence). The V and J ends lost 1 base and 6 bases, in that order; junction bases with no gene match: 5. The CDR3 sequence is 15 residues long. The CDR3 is CASSLGTGWRNEQFF. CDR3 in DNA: TGTGCCAGCAGCTTAGGGACAGGGTGGCGCAATGAGCAGTTCTTC.

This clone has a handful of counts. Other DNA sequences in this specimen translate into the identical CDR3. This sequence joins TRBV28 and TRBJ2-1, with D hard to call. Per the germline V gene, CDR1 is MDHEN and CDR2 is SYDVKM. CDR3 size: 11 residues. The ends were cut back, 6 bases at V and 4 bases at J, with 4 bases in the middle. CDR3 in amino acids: CASSLYNEQFF. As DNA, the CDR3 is TGTGCCAGCAGCCTATACAATGAGCAGTTCTTC.

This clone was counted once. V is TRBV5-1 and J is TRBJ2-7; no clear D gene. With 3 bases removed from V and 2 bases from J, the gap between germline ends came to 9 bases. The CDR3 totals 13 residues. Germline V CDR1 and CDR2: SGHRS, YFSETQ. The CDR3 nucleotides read TGCGCCAGCAGCTCCGGGTTTCCCTACGAGCAGTACTTC. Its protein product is CASSSGFPYEQYF. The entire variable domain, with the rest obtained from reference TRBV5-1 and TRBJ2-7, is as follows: KAGVTQTPRYLIKTRGQQVTLSCSPISGHRSVSWYQQTPGQGLQFLFEYFSETQRNKGNFPGRFSGRQFSNSRSEMNVSTLELGDSALYLCASSSGFPYEQYFGPGTRLTVT.

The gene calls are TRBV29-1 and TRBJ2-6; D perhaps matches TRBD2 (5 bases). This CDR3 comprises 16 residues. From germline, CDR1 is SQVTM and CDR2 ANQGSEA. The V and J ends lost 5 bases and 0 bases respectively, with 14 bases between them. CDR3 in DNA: TGCAGCGTTAATTGGGGAGAGAACTCTGGGGCCAACGTCCTGACTTTC. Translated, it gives CSVNWGENSGANVLTF.

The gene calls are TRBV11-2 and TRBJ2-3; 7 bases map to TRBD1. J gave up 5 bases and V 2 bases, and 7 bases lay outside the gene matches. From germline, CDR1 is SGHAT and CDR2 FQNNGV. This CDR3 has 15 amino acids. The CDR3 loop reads CASSLRQGVRDTQYF. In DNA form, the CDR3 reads TGTGCCAGCAGCTTACGACAGGGTGTTCGAGATACGCAGTATTTT. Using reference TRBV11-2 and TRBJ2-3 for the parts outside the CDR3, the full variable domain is EAGVAQSPRYKIIEKRQSVAFWCNPISGHATLYWYQQILGQGPKLLIQFQNNGVVDDSQLPKDRFSAERLKGVDSTLKIQPAKLEDSAVYLCASSLRQGVRDTQYFGPGTRLTVL.

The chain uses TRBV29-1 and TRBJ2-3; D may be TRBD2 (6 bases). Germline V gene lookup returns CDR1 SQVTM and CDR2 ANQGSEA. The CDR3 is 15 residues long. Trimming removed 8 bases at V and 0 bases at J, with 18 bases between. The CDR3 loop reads CSYLERAGSTDTQYF. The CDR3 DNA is TGCAGCTATCTAGAGCGGGCCGGGAGCACAGATACGCAGTATTTT.

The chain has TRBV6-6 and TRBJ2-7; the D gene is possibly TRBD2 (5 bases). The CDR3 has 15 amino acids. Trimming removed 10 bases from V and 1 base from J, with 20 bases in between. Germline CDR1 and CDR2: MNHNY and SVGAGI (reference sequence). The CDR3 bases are TGTGCCACCACTCCGCCGTCAGGCGGGTCCTACGAGCAGTACTTC. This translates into CATTPPSGGSYEQYF.

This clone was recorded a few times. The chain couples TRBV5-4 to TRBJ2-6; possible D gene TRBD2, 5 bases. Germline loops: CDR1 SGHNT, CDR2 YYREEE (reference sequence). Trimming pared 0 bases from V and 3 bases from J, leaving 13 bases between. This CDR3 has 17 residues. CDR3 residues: CASSLGGSGFGANVLTF. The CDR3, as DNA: TGTGCCAGCAGCTTGGGAGGTTCGGGGTTTGGGGCCAACGTCCTGACTTTC.

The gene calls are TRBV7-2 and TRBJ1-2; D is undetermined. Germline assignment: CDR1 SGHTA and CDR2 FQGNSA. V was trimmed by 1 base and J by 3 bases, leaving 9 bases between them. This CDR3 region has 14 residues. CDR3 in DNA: TGTGCCAGCAGCTTAGATTCGGGAGACTATGGCTACACCTTC. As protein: CASSLDSGDYGYTF.

CDR3 nucleotide sequence: TGTGCCACCACCCAGAACCCTAACACTGAAGCTTTCTTT. It translates to CATTQNPNTEAFF. This sequence joins TRBV13 and TRBJ1-1; D uncertain. This CDR3 spans 13 amino acids. Per the germline V gene, CDR1 is PRHDT and CDR2 is FYEKMQ (reference sequence). V was trimmed by 10 bases and J by 2 bases, leaving 14 bases between them.

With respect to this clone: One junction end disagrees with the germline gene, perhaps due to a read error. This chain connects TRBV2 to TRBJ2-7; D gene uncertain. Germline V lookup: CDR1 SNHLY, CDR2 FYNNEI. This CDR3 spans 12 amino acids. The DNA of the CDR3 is TGTGCCAGCACCTACAGAGAGTACGGGCAGTACTTC. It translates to CASTYREYGQYF.

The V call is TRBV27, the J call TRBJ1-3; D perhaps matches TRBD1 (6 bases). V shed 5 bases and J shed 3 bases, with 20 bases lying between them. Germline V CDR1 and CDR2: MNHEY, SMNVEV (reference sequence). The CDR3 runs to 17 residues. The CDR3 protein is CASSPFSSGTHGNTIYF. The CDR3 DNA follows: TGTGCCAGCAGTCCATTTTCCTCCGGGACACATGGAAACACCATATATTTT.